This T cell receptor (beta chain) was obtained from a study of graft-versus-host responses after intestinal transplantation (dated by TCRdb to about 2021). Regarding the study in general: Multivisceral, liver-intestinal, or isolated intestinal transplants were received by the recipients. The cohort enrolled under 25 intestinal transplant recipients including one retransplant, and a few patients lacking pretransplant specimens were excluded. Every recipient was given anti-thymocyte globulin induction, followed by around three years of maintenance tacrolimus and steroids. Bulk TCR-beta CDR3 sequencing was used to track graft-versus-host and host-versus-graft alloreactive T cell clones in the graft, circulation and bone marrow after intestinal transplantation. Samples from a few later patients were sequenced in-house on an Illumina MiSeq with MiXCR processing rather than by the commercial service. Donor T cell macrochimerism was defined as a peak of at least 4% donor T cells among recipient peripheral blood mononuclear cells. Alloreactive clones were identified by sequencing pre-transplant mixed lymphocyte reaction products and comparing them with unstimulated pre-transplant donor and recipient T cells.

As to this clone: The clone's antigen remains unknown. Base-call qualities are not available, and no considerably larger clone is one nucleotide away.

CDR1 and CDR2 are drawn from the germline V gene (reference sequence): SEHNR, FQNEAQ. Reading from cysteine to phenylalanine, the CDR3 counts 15 amino acids. Just the 45-base CDR3 DNA is kept, in frame starting at base 1. Between the V and J ends, shortened by 8 bases and 3 bases respectively, the junction contains 14 bases. Results and caveats for the whole study, not just this receptor: In patients with donor T cell macrochimerism, the allografts had high GvH to HvG T cell clonal ratios. The conclusions were limited by the relatively low number and heterogeneity of the intestinal transplant patients. GvH clones were detected in recipient bone marrow, and some appeared earlier in ileal mucosa or blood, consistent with an intestinal mucosal origin. Early after transplant, peak levels of circulating GvH clones were found to be associated with declines in HvG clones.

The library was produced with the immunoSEQ multiplex PCR assay. For most patients, genomic DNA was isolated with the Qiagen DNeasy Blood and Tissue Kit and shipped frozen to Adaptive Biotechnologies for TCR sequencing. For most patients, high-throughput TCR-beta CDR3 sequencing of genomic DNA was performed by Adaptive Biotechnologies. The study's processing was this. Adaptive's ImmunoSEQ software was the source of the TCR sequencing data for 18 patients, while a few other patients were processed with MiXCR and VDJtools. CD4 versus CD8 sorting errors were corrected by removing sequences found in both subsets at a frequency ratio below 5:1. CDR3 nucleotide sequences shared by donor and recipient were removed because the origin of these sequences could not be assigned. To count as alloreactive, a clone needed at least 2-fold expansion over unstimulated cells and a minimum CFSE-low frequency of 0.002% (template counts) or 0.001% (read counts). Mappable clones were those detected in sequenced pre-transplant spleen, lymph node, or MLR CFSE-low populations of the donor or recipient. Cumulative frequency of alloreactive clones was calculated as a percentage of all sequences weighted by copy number. TCRdb re-hosts the immuneACCESS table, in-frame sequences only. Its copies lack some clones; in the studies checked, an unresolved V gene accounts for under half of them, and the cause for the rest is not known. The DNA gave D and trimming, while V, J and clone size come from that table. The sample includes nearly 95,000 clones, with 85% to 95% observed a single time. Together, the top ten hold 2% to 2.5% of the sample.

The label giving this sample's time point can be read as: cells obtained before transplantation from donor or recipient. CD3+CD4+ and CD3+CD8+ populations were FACS-sorted from unstimulated pre-transplant donor and recipient cells taken from spleen or lymph nodes. This sample comprised unstimulated CD8+ T cells sorted from spleen or lymph node cells, obtained before intestinal transplant. This TCR derives from a human donor who received an intestinal transplant. The chain is assembled from TRBV7-9 and TRBJ2-6, and TRBD2 may be the D gene, going by 5 matching bases. The DNA is as follows: TGTGCCAGCTCGCTACGGGGAGATGGGGCCAACGTCCTGACTTTC. Translated, it gives CASSLRGDGANVLTF. The full variable domain, completed from the reference TRBV7-9 and TRBJ2-6 proteins outside the CDR3, reads DTGVSQNPRHKITKRGQNVTFRCDPISEHNRLYWYRQTLGQGPEFLTYFQNEAQLEKSRLLSDRFSAERPKGSFSTLEIQRTEQGDSAMYLCASSLRGDGANVLTFGAGSRLTVL.